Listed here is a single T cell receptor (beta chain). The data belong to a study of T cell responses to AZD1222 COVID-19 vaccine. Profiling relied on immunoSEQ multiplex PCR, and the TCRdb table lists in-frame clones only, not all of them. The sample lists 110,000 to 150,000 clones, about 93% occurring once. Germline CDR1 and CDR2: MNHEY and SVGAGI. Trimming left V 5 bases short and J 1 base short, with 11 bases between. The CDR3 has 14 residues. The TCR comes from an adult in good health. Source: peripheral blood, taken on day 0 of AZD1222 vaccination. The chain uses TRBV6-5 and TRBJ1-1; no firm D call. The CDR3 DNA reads TGTGCCAGCAGTCCAGAAATGGGGAACACTGAAGCTTTCTTT. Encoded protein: CASSPEMGNTEAFF.